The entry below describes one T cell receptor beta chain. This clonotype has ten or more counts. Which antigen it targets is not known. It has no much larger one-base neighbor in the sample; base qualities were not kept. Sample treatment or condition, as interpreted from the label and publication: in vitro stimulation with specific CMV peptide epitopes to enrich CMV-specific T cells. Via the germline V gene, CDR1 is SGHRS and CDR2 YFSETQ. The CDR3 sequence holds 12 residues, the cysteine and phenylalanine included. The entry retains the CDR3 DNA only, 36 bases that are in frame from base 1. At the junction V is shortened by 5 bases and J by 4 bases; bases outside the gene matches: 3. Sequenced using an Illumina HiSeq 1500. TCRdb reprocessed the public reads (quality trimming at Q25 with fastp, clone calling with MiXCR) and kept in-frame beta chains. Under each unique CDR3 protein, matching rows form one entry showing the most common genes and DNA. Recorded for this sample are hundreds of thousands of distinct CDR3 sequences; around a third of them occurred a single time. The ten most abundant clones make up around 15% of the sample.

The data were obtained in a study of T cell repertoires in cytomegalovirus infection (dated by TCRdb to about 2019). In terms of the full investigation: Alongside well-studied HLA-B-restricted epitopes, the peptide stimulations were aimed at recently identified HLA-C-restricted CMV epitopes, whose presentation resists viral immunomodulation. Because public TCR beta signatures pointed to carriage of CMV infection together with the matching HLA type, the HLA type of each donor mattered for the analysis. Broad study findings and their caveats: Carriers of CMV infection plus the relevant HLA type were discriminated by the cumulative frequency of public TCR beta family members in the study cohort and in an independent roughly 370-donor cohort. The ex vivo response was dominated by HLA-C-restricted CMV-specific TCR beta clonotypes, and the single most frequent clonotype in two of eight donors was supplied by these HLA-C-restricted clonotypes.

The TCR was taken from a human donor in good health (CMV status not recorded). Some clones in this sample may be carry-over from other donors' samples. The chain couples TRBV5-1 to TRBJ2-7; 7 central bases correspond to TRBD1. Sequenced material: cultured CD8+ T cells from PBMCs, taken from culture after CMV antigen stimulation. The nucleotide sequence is TGCGCCAGCAGTGACAGGGATTACGAGCAGTACTTC. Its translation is CASSDRDYEQYF.